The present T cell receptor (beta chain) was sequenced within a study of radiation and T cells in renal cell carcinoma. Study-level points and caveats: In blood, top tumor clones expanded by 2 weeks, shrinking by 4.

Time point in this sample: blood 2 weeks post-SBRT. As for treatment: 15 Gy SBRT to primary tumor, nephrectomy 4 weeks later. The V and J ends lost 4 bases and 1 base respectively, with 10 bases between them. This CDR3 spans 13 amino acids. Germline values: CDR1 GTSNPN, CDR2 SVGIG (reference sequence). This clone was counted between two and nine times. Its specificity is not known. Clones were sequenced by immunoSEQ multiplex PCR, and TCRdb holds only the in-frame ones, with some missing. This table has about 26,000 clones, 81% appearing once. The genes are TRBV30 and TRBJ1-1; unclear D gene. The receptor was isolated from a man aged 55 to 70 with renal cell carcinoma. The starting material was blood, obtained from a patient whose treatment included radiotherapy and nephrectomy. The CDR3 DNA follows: TGTGCCTGGATCCCGTGGTCGAACACTGAAGCTTTCTTT. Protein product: CAWIPWSNTEAFF.